The sequence of this TCR beta chain was determined in a study of blood T cell repertoires in COVID-19 (dated by TCRdb to between 2020 and 2021). In terms of the full investigation: Samples covering the acute and convalescent phases of COVID-19 were provided by collaborators in the United States, Italy and Spain. A freely available public database, intended as a resource for researchers studying the immune response to SARS-CoV-2, is where the repertoires were released. The prospective study material was composed of cDNA or gDNA derived from T cells, B-cell-depleted T cells, or PBMCs. Samples came from the ongoing ImmuneRACE study (first 160 participants) plus 1,254 subjects from 6 global collaborators. Subjects who had been exposed to COVID-19, were actively infected with it, or had recovered from it provided the deeply sampled blood TCRbeta repertoires that made up the dataset. Where available, HLA class I and class II types were taken from metadata supplied by the sample provider and were not determined by assay-based typing. The sample metadata nearly always contained a de-identified subject ID, COVID-19 status, age in years and sex.

As regards this clone: Which antigen it targets is not known. Per-base qualities were not stored, and no clone one base away is much larger.

General study outcomes and caveats: Clinical and demographic metadata were provided uncurated, with the amount varying by source and participant.

Taken from the germline V gene, the CDR1 and CDR2 loops are SGHNT and YENEEA. Including the terminal cysteine and phenylalanine, the CDR3 comprises 15 residues. The entry retains the CDR3 DNA only, 45 bases that are in frame from base 1. Relative to germline, V is missing 0 bases and J is missing 2 bases, with 1 base of the junction outside any gene match. TCRbeta CDR3 regions were amplified from genomic DNA by means of the immunoSEQ Assay, a bias-controlled multiplex PCR. The authors' pipeline ran thus. The number of nucleated cells in each sample was estimated from the amplification of reference gene primers within the assay. To quantify the absolute abundance of each unique TCRbeta CDR3 rearrangement, sequence reads were collapsed and filtered. For each sample, productive Simpson clonality was calculated as the square root of Simpson's diversity index across productive rearrangements. TCRdb stores this immuneACCESS table with in-frame sequences only. Part of the clones is absent; in the studies checked, under half of the shortfall reflects unresolved V genes, and no reason is known for the rest. Clone size and the V and J calls come from that table; the DNA yielded D and trimming. This sample has some 120,000 clones in its table, and about 80% of those were observed once. The ten largest clones represent more than 9% of the sample.

Each collaborating institution followed its own protocols to collect whole blood in K2EDTA tubes. For TCRbeta analysis, collaborator samples were shipped as frozen whole blood, as isolated PBMCs, or as DNA extracted from either sample type. The rearranged segments are TRBV11-3 and TRBJ2-1; 7 nucleotides in the junction match TRBD2. Sample: peripheral blood. The clonotype comes from a woman aged 55-69 years with acute or convalescent COVID-19. At the DNA level, the sequence is TGTGCCAGCAGCTTAGACGCGGGGGCCTACAATGAGCAGTTCTTC. Protein translation: CASSLDAGAYNEQFF.